This T cell receptor beta chain was captured by sequencing in a study of regulatory and conventional T cells in RAG deficiency. Study results and caveats: Treg unique TCR beta sequences were about 110-fold fewer in Omenn syndrome and CID/AS patients than controls. Sorted Omenn CD25-high CD127-low cells may not be bona fide Tregs. In Omenn syndrome, Treg and Tconv repertoires overlapped >80%.

The CDR3 length is 16 residues. The J segment lost 2 bases and the V segment lost 3 bases, leaving 7 bases of the junction unmatched. Germline lookup yields CDR1 SGHDN and CDR2 FVKESK. Points on this clone: The target antigen is unknown.

This table comes from immunoSEQ multiplex PCR, and its TCRdb copy is limited to in-frame clones, with some not included. The data hold some 30,000 clones, with over 80% observed a single time. This sample also appeared in a second study, on regulatory T cells. Per that study: The primer mix had 52 TRBV and 13 TRBJ primers.

This clonotype originated in a human donor in good health. The genes are TRBV14 and TRBJ1-2, with 9 nucleotides matching TRBD1. The specimen was CD8+ T cells sorted from blood. The DNA for the CDR3 is TGTGCCAGCAGCCAGCTTCCGGGACAGGGAAACTATGGCTACACCTTC. It yields the protein CASSQLPGQGNYGYTF.